The source of this T cell receptor (beta chain) is a study of CD8+CD57+ T cells in acquired aplastic anemia. Study-wide background: The average for DNA from sorted CD4+ and CD8+ cells was around 3.4 ug. Findings of the study overall: The study identified twenty-nine CD8+ CDR3 sequences shared by patients and controls.

The template for TCR beta VDJ and CDR3 sequence profiling was genomic DNA. TCRdb processed the reads anew with MiXCR; each CDR3 protein has one entry. Of 200,000 to 250,000 distinct CDR3 sequences detected, over 55% appear once; the ten largest clones hold less than 30%. V was cut by 0 bases and J by 3 bases, with 5 bases left in between. From germline, CDR1 is ENHRY and CDR2 SYGVKD. The CDR3 contains 13 residues. This clonotype has more than one count but fewer than ten. Its antigen remains unknown. This chain joins TRBV10-3 and TRBJ2-5, with D perhaps TRBD2 (5 bases). This TCR was recovered from a human donor in good health. Sequencing used sorted CD4+, CD8+, or CD8+CD57+ T cells (not recorded which) from PBMCs. CDR3 sequence (DNA): TGTGCCATCAGTGAGTCGAGGGAAGAGACCCAGTACTTC. Encoded protein: CAISESREETQYF.